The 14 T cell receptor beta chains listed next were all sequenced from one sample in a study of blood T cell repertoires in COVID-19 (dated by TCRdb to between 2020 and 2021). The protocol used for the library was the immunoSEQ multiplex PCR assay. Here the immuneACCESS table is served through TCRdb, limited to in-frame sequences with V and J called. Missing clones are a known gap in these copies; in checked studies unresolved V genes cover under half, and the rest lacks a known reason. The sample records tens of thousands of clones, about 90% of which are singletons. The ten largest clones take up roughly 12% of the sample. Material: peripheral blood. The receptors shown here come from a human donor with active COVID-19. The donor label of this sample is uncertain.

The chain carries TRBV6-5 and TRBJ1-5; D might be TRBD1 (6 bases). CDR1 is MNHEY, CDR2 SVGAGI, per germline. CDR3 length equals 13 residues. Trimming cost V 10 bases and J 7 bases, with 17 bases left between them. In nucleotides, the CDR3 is TGTGCCACCCTGAAGGGGGTTTCACAGCCCCAGCATTTT. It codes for CATLKGVSQPQHF.

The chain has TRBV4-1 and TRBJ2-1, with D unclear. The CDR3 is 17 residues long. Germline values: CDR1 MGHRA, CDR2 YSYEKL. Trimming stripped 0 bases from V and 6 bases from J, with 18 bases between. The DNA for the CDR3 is TGCGCCAGCAGCCAAGAAGTCCCAATACTTTTCGTCAATGAGCAGTTCTTC. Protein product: CASSQEVPILFVNEQFF.

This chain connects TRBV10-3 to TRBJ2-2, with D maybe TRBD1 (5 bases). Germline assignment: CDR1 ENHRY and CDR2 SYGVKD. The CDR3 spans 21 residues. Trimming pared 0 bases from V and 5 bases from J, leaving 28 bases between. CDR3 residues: CAISESAGYERTVVQTGELFF. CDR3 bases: TGTGCCATCAGTGAGTCGGCAGGGTACGAAAGGACGGTGGTTCAGACCGGGGAGCTGTTTTTT.

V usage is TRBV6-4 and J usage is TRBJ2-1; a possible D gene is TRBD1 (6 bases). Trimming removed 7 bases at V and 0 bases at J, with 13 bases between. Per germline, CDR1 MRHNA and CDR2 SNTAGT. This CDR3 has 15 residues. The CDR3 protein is CASTPGHSSYNEQFF. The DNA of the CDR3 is TGTGCCAGCACCCCGGGACATAGCTCCTACAATGAGCAGTTCTTC.

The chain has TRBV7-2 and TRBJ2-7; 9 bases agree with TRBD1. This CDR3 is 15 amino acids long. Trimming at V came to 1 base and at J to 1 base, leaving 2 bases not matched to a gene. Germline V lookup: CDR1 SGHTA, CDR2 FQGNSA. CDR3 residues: CASSLGGTGSYEQYF. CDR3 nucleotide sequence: TGTGCCAGCAGCTTAGGTGGGACAGGGTCCTACGAGCAGTACTTC.

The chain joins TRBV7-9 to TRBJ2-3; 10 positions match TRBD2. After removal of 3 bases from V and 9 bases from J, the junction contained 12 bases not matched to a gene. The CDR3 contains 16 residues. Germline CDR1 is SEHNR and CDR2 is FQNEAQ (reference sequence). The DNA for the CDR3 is TGTGCCAGCAGCTTCTCGCGAGCGGGAGGGCCGGGCACGCAGTATTTT. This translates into CASSFSRAGGPGTQYF.

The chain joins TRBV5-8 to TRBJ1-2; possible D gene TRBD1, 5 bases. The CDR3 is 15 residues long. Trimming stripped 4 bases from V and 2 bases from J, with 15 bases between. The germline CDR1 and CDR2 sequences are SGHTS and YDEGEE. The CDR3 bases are TGTGCCAGCAGCCACTCCGGGACTGAGAACTATGGCTACACCTTC. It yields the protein CASSHSGTENYGYTF. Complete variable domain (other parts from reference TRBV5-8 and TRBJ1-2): EAGVTQSPTHLIKTRGQQATLRCSPISGHTSVYWYQQALGLGLQFLLWYDEGEERNRGNFPPRFSGRQFPNYSSELNVNALELEDSALYLCASSHSGTENYGYTFGSGTRLTVV.

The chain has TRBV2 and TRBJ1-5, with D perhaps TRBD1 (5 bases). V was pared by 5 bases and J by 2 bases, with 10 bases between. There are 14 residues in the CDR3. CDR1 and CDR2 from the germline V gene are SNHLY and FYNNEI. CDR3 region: CASSRWGGNQPQHF. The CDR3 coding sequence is TGTGCCAGCAGTCGCTGGGGGGGCAATCAGCCCCAGCATTTT.

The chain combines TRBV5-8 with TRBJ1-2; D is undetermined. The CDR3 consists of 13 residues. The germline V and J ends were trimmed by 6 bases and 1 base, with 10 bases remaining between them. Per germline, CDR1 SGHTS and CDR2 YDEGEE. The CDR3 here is CASKAGINYGYTF. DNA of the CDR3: TGTGCCAGCAAGGCGGGGATTAACTATGGCTACACCTTC.

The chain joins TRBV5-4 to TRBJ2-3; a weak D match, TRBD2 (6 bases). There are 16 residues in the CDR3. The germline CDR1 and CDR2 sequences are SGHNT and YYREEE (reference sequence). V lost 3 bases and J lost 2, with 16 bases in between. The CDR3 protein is CASSSPRGGDTDTQYF. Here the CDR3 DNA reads TGTGCCAGCAGCTCCCCCCGAGGCGGGGACACAGATACGCAGTATTTT.

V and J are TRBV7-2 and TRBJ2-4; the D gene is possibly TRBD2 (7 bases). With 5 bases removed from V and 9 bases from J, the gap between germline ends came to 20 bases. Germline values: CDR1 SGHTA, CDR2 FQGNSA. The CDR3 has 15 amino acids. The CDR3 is CASSLTSHAGAIQYF. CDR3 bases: TGTGCCAGCAGCCTGACGTCCCACGCGGGGGCCATTCAGTACTTC.

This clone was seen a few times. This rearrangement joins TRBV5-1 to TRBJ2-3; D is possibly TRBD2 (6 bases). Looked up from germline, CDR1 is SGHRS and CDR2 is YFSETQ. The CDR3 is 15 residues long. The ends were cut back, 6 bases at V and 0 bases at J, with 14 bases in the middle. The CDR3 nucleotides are TGCGCCAGCACCCTATTAGCGGAGAGCACAGATACGCAGTATTTT. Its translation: CASTLLAESTDTQYF.

The CDR3 DNA reads TGTGCCAGCAGCTTAGCGGGACAGGGGGATACGCAGTATTTT. Residues: CASSLAGQGDTQYF. V and J are TRBV7-2 and TRBJ2-3, with 10 bases aligning to TRBD1. The V and J ends lost 0 bases and 6 bases, in that order; junction bases with no gene match: 0. CDR1 is SGHTA and CDR2 is FQGNSA in the germline V gene. The CDR3 length is 14 residues.

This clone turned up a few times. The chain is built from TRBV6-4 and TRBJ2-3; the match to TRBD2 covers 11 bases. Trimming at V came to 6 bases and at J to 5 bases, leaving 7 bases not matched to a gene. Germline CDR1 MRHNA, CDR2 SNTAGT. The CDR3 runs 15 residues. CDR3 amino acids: CASSPASGGQDTQYF. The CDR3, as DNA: TGTGCCAGCAGCCCTGCTAGCGGGGGGCAAGATACGCAGTATTTT.